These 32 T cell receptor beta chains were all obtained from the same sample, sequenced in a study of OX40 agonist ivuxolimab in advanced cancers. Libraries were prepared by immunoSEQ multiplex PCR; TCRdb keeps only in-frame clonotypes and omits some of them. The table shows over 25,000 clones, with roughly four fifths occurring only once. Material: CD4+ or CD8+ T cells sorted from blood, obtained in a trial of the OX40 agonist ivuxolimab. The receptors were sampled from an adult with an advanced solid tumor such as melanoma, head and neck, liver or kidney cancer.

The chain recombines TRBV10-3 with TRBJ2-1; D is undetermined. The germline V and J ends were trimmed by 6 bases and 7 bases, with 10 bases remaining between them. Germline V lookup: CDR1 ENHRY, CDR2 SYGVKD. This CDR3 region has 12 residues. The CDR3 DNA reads TGTGCCATCAGCTCGGTGGGAAATGAGCAGTTCTTC. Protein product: CAISSVGNEQFF.

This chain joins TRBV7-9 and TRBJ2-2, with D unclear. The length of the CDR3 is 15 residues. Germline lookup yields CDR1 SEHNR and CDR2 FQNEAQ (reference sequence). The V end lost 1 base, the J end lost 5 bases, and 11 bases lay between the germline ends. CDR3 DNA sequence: TGTGCCAGCAGCTTAGTTCCCAAGAATACCGGGGAGCTGTTTTTT. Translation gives CASSLVPKNTGELFF.

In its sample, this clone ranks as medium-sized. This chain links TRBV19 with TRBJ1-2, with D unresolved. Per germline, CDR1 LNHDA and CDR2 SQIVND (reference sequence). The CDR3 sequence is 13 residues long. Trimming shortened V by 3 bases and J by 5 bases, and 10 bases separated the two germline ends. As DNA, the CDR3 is TGTGCCAGTAGTATGGAGGCCCGATATGGCTACACCTTC. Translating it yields CASSMEARYGYTF.

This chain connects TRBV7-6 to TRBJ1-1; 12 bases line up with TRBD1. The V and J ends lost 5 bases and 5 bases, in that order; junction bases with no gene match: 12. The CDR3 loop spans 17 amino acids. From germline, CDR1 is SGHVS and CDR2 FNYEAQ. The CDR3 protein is CASSVHPGQGANTEAFF. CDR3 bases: TGTGCCAGCAGCGTACACCCGGGACAGGGGGCAAATACTGAAGCTTTCTTT.

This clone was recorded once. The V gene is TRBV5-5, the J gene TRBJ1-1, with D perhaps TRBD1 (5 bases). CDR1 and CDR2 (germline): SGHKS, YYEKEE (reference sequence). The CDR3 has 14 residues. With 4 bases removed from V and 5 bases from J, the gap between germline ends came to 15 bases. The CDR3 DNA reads TGTGCCAGCAGCCAGCCGGGGGGAGGAACTGAAGCTTTCTTT. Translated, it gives CASSQPGGGTEAFF.

In DNA, the CDR3 is TGTGCCTGGAGCGAACTGACAGGTCCCTACGAGCAGTACTTC. Translating it yields CAWSELTGPYEQYF. The chain joins TRBV30 to TRBJ2-7, with D possibly TRBD1 on 6 matching bases. The ends were cut back, 3 bases at V and 2 bases at J, with 14 bases in the middle. The germline CDR1 and CDR2 sequences are GTSNPN and SVGIG (reference sequence). This CDR3 has 14 residues.

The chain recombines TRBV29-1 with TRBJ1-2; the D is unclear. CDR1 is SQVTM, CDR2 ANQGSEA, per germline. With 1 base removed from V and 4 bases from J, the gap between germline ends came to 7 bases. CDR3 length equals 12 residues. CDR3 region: CSVEGVGYGYTF. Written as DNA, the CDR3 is TGCAGCGTTGAAGGGGTCGGCTATGGCTACACCTTC.

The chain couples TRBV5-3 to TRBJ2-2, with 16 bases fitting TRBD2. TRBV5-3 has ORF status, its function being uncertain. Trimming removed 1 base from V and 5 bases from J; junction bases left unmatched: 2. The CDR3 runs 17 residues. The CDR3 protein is CARSLTGLAGGTGELFF. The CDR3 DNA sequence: TGTGCCAGAAGCTTGACGGGACTAGCGGGAGGGACCGGGGAGCTGTTTTTT.

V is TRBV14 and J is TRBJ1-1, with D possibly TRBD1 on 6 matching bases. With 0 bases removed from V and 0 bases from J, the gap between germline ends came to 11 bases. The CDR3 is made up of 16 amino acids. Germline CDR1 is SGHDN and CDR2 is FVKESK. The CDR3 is CASSQEGGTMNTEAFF. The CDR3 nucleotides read TGTGCCAGCAGCCAAGAAGGGGGAACCATGAACACTGAAGCTTTCTTT.

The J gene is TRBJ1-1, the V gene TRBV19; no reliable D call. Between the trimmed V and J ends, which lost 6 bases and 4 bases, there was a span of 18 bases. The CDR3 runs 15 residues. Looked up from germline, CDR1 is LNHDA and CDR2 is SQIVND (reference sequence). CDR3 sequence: CASSRPVMEVTEAFF. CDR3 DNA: TGTGCCAGTAGCCGTCCGGTAATGGAGGTCACTGAAGCTTTCTTT.

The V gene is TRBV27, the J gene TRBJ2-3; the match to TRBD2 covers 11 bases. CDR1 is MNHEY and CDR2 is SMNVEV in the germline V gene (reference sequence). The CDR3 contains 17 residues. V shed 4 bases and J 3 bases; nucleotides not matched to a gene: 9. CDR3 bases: TGTGCCAGCAGTTACGGACTAGCGGGCCGGGGAACAGATACGCAGTATTTT. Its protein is CASSYGLAGRGTDTQYF.

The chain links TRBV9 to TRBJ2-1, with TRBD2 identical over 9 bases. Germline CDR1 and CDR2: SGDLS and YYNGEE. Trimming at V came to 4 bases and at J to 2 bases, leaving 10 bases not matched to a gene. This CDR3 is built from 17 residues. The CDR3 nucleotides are TGTGCCAGCAGCCCCCGGGTTAGCGGGGGAACCTACAATGAGCAGTTCTTC. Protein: CASSPRVSGGTYNEQFF.

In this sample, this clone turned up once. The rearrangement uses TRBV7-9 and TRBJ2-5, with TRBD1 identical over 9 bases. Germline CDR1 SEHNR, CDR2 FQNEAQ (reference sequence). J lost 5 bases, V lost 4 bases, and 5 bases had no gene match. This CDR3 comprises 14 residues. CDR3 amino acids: CASSWTGERETQYF. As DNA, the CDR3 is TGTGCCAGCAGCTGGACAGGGGAACGGGAGACCCAGTACTTC.

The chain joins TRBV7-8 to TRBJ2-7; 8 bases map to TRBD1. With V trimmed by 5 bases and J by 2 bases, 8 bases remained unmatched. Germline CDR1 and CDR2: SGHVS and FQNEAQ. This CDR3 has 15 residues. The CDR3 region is CASSTGTGHPYEQYF. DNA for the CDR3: TGTGCCAGCAGCACGGGGACAGGCCATCCCTACGAGCAGTACTTC.

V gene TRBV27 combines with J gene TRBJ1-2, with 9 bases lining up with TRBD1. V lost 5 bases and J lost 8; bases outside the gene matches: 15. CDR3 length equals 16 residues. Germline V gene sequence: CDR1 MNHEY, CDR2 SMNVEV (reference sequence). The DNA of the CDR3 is TGTGCCAGCAGTCGAAATCCGGGACAGGGATCGGAGGGCTACACCTTC. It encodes CASSRNPGQGSEGYTF.

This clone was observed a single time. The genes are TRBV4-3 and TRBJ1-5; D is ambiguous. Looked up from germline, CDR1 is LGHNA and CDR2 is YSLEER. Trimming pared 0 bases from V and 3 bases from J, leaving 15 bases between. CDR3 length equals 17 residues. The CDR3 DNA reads TGCGCCAGCAGCCAAGATCGGGCTGGTGGAGACAATCAGCCCCAGCATTTT. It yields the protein CASSQDRAGGDNQPQHF.

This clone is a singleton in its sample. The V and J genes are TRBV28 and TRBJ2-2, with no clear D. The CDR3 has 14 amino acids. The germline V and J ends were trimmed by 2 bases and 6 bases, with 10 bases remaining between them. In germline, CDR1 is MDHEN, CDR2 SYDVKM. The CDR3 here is CASSLGQLSGELFF. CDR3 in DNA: TGTGCCAGCAGTTTAGGGCAGTTATCCGGGGAGCTGTTTTTT. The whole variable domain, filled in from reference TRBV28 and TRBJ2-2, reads DVKVTQSSRYLVKRTGEKVFLECVQDMDHENMFWYRQDPGLGLRLIYFSYDVKMKEKGDIPEGYSVSREKKERFSLILESASTNQTSMYLCASSLGQLSGELFFGEGSRLTVL.

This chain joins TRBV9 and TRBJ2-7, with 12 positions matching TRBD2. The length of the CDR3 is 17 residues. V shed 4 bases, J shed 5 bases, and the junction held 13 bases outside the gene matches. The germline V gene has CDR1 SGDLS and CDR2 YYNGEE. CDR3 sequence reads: CASSRLAGETPRDEQYF. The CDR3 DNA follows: TGTGCCAGCAGCCGACTAGCGGGAGAGACCCCGAGGGACGAGCAGTACTTC. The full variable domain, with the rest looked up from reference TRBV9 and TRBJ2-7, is DSGVTQTPKHLITATGQRVTLRCSPRSGDLSVYWYQQSLDQGLQFLIQYYNGEERAKGNILERFSAQQFPDLHSELNLSSLELGDSALYFCASSRLAGETPRDEQYFGPGTRLTVT.

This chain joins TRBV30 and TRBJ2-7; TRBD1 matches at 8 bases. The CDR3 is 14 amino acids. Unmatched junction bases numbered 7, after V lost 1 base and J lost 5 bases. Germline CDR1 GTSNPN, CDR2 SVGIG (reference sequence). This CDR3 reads CAWSAGQGSDEQYF. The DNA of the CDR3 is TGTGCCTGGAGTGCCGGACAGGGAAGCGACGAGCAGTACTTC.

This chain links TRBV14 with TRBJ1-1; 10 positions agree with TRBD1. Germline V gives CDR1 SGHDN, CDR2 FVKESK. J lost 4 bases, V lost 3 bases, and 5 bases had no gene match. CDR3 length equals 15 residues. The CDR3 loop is CASSHRTGGVTEAFF. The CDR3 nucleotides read TGTGCCAGCAGCCACAGGACAGGGGGAGTCACTGAAGCTTTCTTT.

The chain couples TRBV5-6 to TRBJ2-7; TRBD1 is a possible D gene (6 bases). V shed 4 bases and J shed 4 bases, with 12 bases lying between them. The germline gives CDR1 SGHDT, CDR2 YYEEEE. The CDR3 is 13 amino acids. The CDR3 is CASSIGQMYEQYF. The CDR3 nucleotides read TGTGCCAGCAGCATAGGACAGATGTACGAGCAGTACTTC.

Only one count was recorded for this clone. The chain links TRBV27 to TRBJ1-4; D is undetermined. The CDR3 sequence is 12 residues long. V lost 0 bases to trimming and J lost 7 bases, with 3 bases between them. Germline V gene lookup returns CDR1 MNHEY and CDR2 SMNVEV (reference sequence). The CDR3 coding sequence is TGTGCCAGCAGTTTATCGGGTGAAAAACTGTTTTTT. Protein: CASSLSGEKLFF. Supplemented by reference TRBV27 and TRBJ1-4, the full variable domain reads EAQVTQNPRYLITVTGKKLTVTCSQNMNHEYMSWYRQDPGLGLRQIYYSMNVEVTDKGDVPEGYKVSRKEKRNFPLILESPSPNQTSLYFCASSLSGEKLFFGSGTQLSVL.

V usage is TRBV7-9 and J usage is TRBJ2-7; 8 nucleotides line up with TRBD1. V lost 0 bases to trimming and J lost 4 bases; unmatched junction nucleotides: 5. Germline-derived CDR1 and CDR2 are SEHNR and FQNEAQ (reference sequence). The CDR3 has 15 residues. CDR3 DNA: TGTGCCAGCAGCTTAGCGGGGGGACAGGTTTACGAGCAGTACTTC. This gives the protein CASSLAGGQVYEQYF. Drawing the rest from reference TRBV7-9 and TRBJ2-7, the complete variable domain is DTGVSQNPRHKITKRGQNVTFRCDPISEHNRLYWYRQTLGQGPEFLTYFQNEAQLEKSRLLSDRFSAERPKGSFSTLEIQRTEQGDSAMYLCASSLAGGQVYEQYFGPGTRLTVT.

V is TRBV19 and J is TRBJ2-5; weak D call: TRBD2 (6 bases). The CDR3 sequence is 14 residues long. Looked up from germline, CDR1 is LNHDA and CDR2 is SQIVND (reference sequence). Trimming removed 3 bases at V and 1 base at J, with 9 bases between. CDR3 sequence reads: CASSMGGFQETQYF. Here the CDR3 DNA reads TGTGCCAGTAGTATGGGGGGTTTCCAAGAGACCCAGTACTTC.

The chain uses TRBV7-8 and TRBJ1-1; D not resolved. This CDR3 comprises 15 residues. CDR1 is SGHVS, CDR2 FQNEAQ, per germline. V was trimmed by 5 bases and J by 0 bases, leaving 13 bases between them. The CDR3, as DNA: TGTGCCAGCAGCCTAGGACTCAGTTTGAACACTGAAGCTTTCTTT. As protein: CASSLGLSLNTEAFF. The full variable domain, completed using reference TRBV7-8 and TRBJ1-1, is GAGVSQSPRYKVAKRGQDVALRCDPISGHVSLFWYQQALGQGPEFLTYFQNEAQLDKSGLPSDRFFAERPEGSVSTLKIQRTQQEDSAVYLCASSLGLSLNTEAFFGQGTRLTVV.

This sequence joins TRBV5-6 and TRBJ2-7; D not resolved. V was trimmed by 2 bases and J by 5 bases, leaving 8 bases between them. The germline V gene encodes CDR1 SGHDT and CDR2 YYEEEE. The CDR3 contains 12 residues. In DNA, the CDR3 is TGTGCCAGCAGCTTAATTGCTGACGAGCAGTACTTC. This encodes CASSLIADEQYF.

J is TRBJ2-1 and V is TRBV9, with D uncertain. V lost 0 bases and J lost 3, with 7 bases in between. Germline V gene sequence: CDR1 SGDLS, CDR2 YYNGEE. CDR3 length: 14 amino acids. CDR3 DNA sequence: TGTGCCAGCAGCGTAGGTCCTGGCTACAATGAGCAGTTCTTC. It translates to CASSVGPGYNEQFF.

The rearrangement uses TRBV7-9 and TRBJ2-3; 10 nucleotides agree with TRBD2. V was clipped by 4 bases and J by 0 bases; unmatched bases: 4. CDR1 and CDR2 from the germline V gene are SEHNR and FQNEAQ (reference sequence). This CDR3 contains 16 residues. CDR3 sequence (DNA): TGTGCCAGCAGCTCGGGACTAGCGCCCAGCACAGATACGCAGTATTTT. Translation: CASSSGLAPSTDTQYF.

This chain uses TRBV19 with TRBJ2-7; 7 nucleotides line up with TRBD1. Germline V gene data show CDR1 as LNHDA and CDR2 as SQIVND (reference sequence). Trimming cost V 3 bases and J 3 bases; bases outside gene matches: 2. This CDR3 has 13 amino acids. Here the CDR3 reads CASSMTGRYEQYF. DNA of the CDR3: TGTGCCAGTAGTATGACAGGGCGCTACGAGCAGTACTTC.

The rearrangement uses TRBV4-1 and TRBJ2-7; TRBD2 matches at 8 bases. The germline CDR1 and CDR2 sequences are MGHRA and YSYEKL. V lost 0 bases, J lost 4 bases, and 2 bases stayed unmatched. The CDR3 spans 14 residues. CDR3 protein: CASSQEAGAYEQYF. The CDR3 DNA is TGCGCCAGCAGCCAAGAAGCGGGAGCTTACGAGCAGTACTTC.

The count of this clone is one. The CDR3 is CASSLDPRGEQYF. As DNA, the CDR3 is TGTGCCAGCAGCTTAGATCCAAGGGGCGAGCAGTACTTC. J is TRBJ2-7 and V is TRBV11-3; D might be TRBD1 (5 bases). The germline V and J ends were trimmed by 0 bases and 6 bases, with 9 bases remaining between them. Germline-derived CDR1 and CDR2 are SGHNT and YENEEA. CDR3 length: 13 residues.

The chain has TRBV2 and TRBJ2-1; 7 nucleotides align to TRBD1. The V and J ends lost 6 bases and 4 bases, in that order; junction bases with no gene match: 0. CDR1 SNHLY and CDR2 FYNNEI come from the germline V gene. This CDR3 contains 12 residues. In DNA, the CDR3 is TGTGCCAGCAGGGGACAGTACAATGAGCAGTTCTTC. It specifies CASRGQYNEQFF. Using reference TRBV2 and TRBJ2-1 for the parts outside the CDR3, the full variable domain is EPEVTQTPSHQVTQMGQEVILRCVPISNHLYFYWYRQILGQKVEFLVSFYNNEISEKSEIFDDQFSVERPDGSNFTLKIRSTKLEDSAMYFCASRGQYNEQFFGPGTRLTVL.